Below, 25 T cell receptor beta chains from the same sample are listed, as sequenced in a study of cytomegalovirus exposure and HLA in healthy donors. Primers included in the PCR were 60 Vbeta and 13 Jbeta primers. The repertoire was sequenced with immunoSEQ multiplex PCR; TCRdb's copy has only in-frame clones and lacks some. Of approximately 70,000 clones listed, over 75% were seen once; the top ten hold 9.7%. The sequenced sample consisted of PBMCs. These receptors all come from a middle-aged man in good health and CMV-seronegative.

This chain uses TRBV10-3 with TRBJ2-7, with TRBD1 matching 10 bases. V gave up 5 bases and J gave up 2 bases; unmatched junction bases: 3. The CDR3 loop spans 14 amino acids. Germline CDR1 reads ENHRY; CDR2 reads SYGVKD. CDR3 region: CAISPTGGAYEQYF. In DNA form, the CDR3 reads TGTGCCATCAGTCCGACAGGGGGCGCCTACGAGCAGTACTTC.

The J gene is TRBJ2-3, the V gene TRBV2, with 15 nucleotides matching TRBD2. The CDR3 has 19 residues. V gave up 4 bases and J gave up 0 bases; unmatched junction bases: 8. Germline V CDR1 and CDR2: SNHLY, FYNNEI. The CDR3 loop is CASSALGLAGGASTDTQYF. CDR3 sequence (DNA): TGTGCCAGCAGTGCCCTGGGACTAGCGGGGGGTGCTAGCACAGATACGCAGTATTTT.

This chain connects TRBV6-5 to TRBJ1-1; TRBD1 might be the D (5 bases). The V and J ends lost 2 bases and 11 bases respectively, with 9 bases between them. CDR1 MNHEY and CDR2 SVGAGI come from the germline V gene. CDR3 size: 11 residues. CDR3 coding DNA: TGTGCCAGCAGTTACAAGGGGAGGGCTTTCTTT. It encodes CASSYKGRAFF.

This clone was seen a single time. The rearrangement uses TRBV28 and TRBJ2-7, with 9 bases identical to TRBD2. The CDR3 covers 14 residues. The germline V gene has CDR1 MDHEN and CDR2 SYDVKM. The junction had 6 bases not matched to a gene; V was cut back by 7 bases and J by 2 bases. DNA for the CDR3: TGTGCCAGCACGACCGGGACTAGCACCTACGAGCAGTACTTC. Amino acids: CASTTGTSTYEQYF.

This clone came up once. The gene calls are TRBV6-6 and TRBJ2-5, with 13 bases fitting TRBD2. The CDR3 runs 15 residues. The trim removed 5 bases at V and 1 base at J, leaving 1 base unmatched. CDR1 is MNHNY and CDR2 is SVGAGI in the germline V gene (reference sequence). The CDR3 DNA reads TGTGCCAGCAGTCGGACTAGCGGGGGCCAAGAGACCCAGTACTTC. Amino acids: CASSRTSGGQETQYF.

The chain uses TRBV6-6 and TRBJ2-7; 9 bases match TRBD1. This CDR3 contains 14 residues. The germline V gene encodes CDR1 MNHNY and CDR2 SVGAGI (reference sequence). With V trimmed by 6 bases and J by 5 bases, 8 bases remained unmatched. The CDR3 DNA reads TGTGCCAGCAGGCCACAGGGGGCCATGAACGAGCAGTACTTC. Its translation is CASRPQGAMNEQYF.

This clone was observed once. V usage is TRBV25-1 and J usage is TRBJ2-1, with D hard to call. Germline loops: CDR1 MGHDK, CDR2 SYGVNS. This CDR3 has 16 residues. The V gene lost 0 bases and the J gene lost 2 bases, with 11 bases spanning the gap. CDR3 region: CASSEYRREPYNEQFF. Written as DNA, the CDR3 is TGTGCCAGCAGTGAATATAGGAGAGAACCCTACAATGAGCAGTTCTTC.

The V gene is TRBV15, the J gene TRBJ2-4; the D gene is possibly TRBD1 (6 bases). The CDR3 is made up of 15 amino acids. Germline-derived CDR1 and CDR2 are LNHNV and YYDKDF (reference sequence). V was shortened by 3 bases and J by 6 bases, with 15 bases between the two germline ends. CDR3 region: CATSRGAGETNIQYF. The CDR3 coding sequence is TGTGCCACCAGCAGGGGGGCAGGAGAAACAAACATTCAGTACTTC. The full variable domain, rest sourced from reference TRBV15 and TRBJ2-4, is DAMVIQNPRYQVTQFGKPVTLSCSQTLNHNVMYWYQQKSSQAPKLLFHYYDKDFNNEADTPDNFQSRRPNTSFCFLDIRSPGLGDTAMYLCATSRGAGETNIQYFGAGTRLSVL.

A single count supports this clone. Different DNA sequences within this sample yield the same CDR3. The chain links TRBV12-5 to TRBJ2-1, with 9 positions matching TRBD1. The CDR3 is 14 amino acids. The germline V gene has CDR1 LGHNT and CDR2 FRNRAP. V was pared by 8 bases and J by 4 bases, with 6 bases of the junction left unmatched. CDR3 nucleotides: TGTGCTAGTCGGGGACAGGGTAGTTACAATGAGCAGTTCTTC. Amino acids: CASRGQGSYNEQFF.

This clone was found once. J is TRBJ2-7 and V is TRBV4-2; 8 bases align to TRBD1. Per the germline V gene, CDR1 is LGHNA and CDR2 is YNFKEQ. This CDR3 comprises 15 residues. V trimming: 4 bases; J trimming: 4 bases; junction bases outside the gene matches: 9. The CDR3: CASSRIGQGLYEQYF. The CDR3 coding sequence is TGTGCCAGCAGCCGGATTGGACAGGGTCTTTACGAGCAGTACTTC.

The rearrangement uses TRBV4-1 and TRBJ2-3; perhaps TRBD1 as D (6 bases). Germline V lookup: CDR1 MGHRA, CDR2 YSYEKL. The CDR3 loop spans 15 amino acids. Trimming removed 0 bases at V and 5 bases at J, with 12 bases between. Here the CDR3 reads CASSQDPGAGDTQYF. CDR3 nucleotides: TGCGCCAGCAGCCAAGATCCAGGGGCGGGAGATACGCAGTATTTT.

The chain combines TRBV29-1 with TRBJ2-3, with TRBD2 identical over 10 bases. This CDR3 is built from 16 residues. V shed 8 bases, J shed 0 bases, and the junction held 11 bases outside the gene matches. The germline V gene has CDR1 SQVTM and CDR2 ANQGSEA. The CDR3 loop is CSILGTSEGSTDTQYF. In DNA, the CDR3 is TGCAGCATACTAGGGACTAGCGAAGGTAGCACAGATACGCAGTATTTT.

The chain carries TRBV9 and TRBJ1-4; D not certain. Trimming pared 2 bases from V and 6 bases from J, leaving 11 bases between. The CDR3 is made up of 14 amino acids. Germline CDR1 is SGDLS and CDR2 is YYNGEE. CDR3 residues: CASSVRRVDEKLFF. In nucleotides, the CDR3 is TGTGCCAGCAGCGTTAGGAGGGTGGATGAAAAACTGTTTTTT.

The V gene is TRBV4-1, the J gene TRBJ2-5; D perhaps matches TRBD2 (6 bases). CDR3 length: 18 residues. Trimming pared 0 bases from V and 0 bases from J, leaving 17 bases between. Germline loops: CDR1 MGHRA, CDR2 YSYEKL. The CDR3: CASSQEGWGEAYQETQYF. The CDR3 coding sequence is TGCGCCAGCAGCCAAGAGGGCTGGGGGGAGGCGTACCAAGAGACCCAGTACTTC.

The chain has TRBV5-6 and TRBJ1-2; 7 nucleotides align to TRBD1. The V and J ends lost 4 bases and 5 bases, in that order; junction bases with no gene match: 8. This CDR3 is built from 14 residues. CDR1 and CDR2 (germline): SGHDT, YYEEEE. The CDR3 loop reads CASSVRDRYYGYTF. The CDR3 DNA sequence: TGTGCCAGCAGCGTCCGGGACAGATATTATGGCTACACCTTC.

This clone was detected many times. This chain connects TRBV30 to TRBJ2-5; 12 positions agree with TRBD2. The CDR3 is made up of 17 amino acids. J was trimmed by 2 bases and V by 2 bases; bases with no gene match: 9. In germline, CDR1 is GTSNPN, CDR2 SVGIG (reference sequence). The CDR3 sequence is CAWSPLTSGGRQETQYF. CDR3 DNA: TGTGCCTGGAGTCCGCTGACTAGCGGGGGCCGACAAGAGACCCAGTACTTC.

This clone was picked up one time. This chain uses TRBV15 with TRBJ2-1; the D gene is possibly TRBD2 (5 bases). CDR3 length equals 16 residues. Germline CDR1 LNHNV, CDR2 YYDKDF (reference sequence). The V end was cut by 1 base, the J end by 7 bases, with 17 bases between. The CDR3 loop reads CATSRVGSFTGNEQFF. DNA for the CDR3: TGTGCCACCAGCAGAGTGGGCTCTTTTACGGGAAATGAGCAGTTCTTC.

This clone was detected once. The CDR3 DNA reads TGTGCCAGCAGTCTTACTAGCGGGAGGCCGAACACCGGGGAGCTGTTTTTT. Amino acids: CASSLTSGRPNTGELFF. V is TRBV27 and J is TRBJ2-2; 12 nucleotides agree with TRBD2. Trimming cost V 5 bases and J 0 bases; bases outside gene matches: 4. The CDR3 covers 17 residues. Germline assignment: CDR1 MNHEY and CDR2 SMNVEV (reference sequence).

The chain links TRBV5-1 to TRBJ1-4; D may be TRBD1 (6 bases). Germline V gene lookup returns CDR1 SGHRS and CDR2 YFSETQ. There are 14 residues in the CDR3. Trimming removed 0 bases from V and 5 bases from J, with 8 bases in between. CDR3 protein: CASSLAGANEKLFF. The DNA for the CDR3 is TGCGCCAGCAGCTTGGCAGGGGCAAATGAAAAACTGTTTTTT.

The chain links TRBV18 to TRBJ1-6; TRBD1 matches at 8 bases. This CDR3 comprises 13 residues. Unmatched junction bases numbered 1, after V lost 3 bases and J lost 9 bases. CDR1 and CDR2 (germline): KGHSH, LQKENI. The CDR3 bases are TGTGCCAGCTCACCGGACAGGGTTTCACCCCTCCACTTT. It is translated as CASSPDRVSPLHF.

The chain links TRBV6-6 to TRBJ1-5; D ambiguous. Trimming shortened V by 7 bases and J by 1 base, and 8 bases separated the two germline ends. The CDR3 spans 13 residues. Germline V gene lookup returns CDR1 MNHNY and CDR2 SVGAGI (reference sequence). CDR3 DNA: TGTGCCAGCATGGGAGACAGCAATCAGCCCCAGCATTTT. This encodes CASMGDSNQPQHF.

The chain employs TRBV5-1 and TRBJ2-5; 7 nucleotides align to TRBD2. The germline V gene encodes CDR1 SGHRS and CDR2 YFSETQ. With V trimmed by 0 bases and J by 2 bases, 4 bases remained unmatched. The CDR3 is 15 residues long. CDR3 protein: CASSLGGGGQETQYF. The CDR3 DNA reads TGCGCCAGCAGCTTGGGGGGGGGAGGACAAGAGACCCAGTACTTC.

This clone was observed a single time. The V call is TRBV7-9, the J call TRBJ2-7; 8 bases are shared with TRBD1. The CDR3 spans 14 residues. Germline CDR1 is SEHNR and CDR2 is FQNEAQ (reference sequence). V lost 5 bases, J lost 5 bases, and 8 bases stayed unmatched. DNA of the CDR3: TGTGCCAGCAGCATCGGACAGGGAGTGGACGAGCAGTACTTC. Translating it yields CASSIGQGVDEQYF.

The CDR3 region is CAPKTGGHGYTF. The CDR3 DNA reads TGTGCCCCGAAAACCGGGGGGCACGGCTACACCTTC. The rearrangement joins TRBV5-8 to TRBJ1-2, with D perhaps matching TRBD1 (6 bases). The germline V gene encodes CDR1 SGHTS and CDR2 YDEGEE. V dropped 10 bases and J dropped 8 bases, with 18 bases sitting between them. CDR3 length: 12 residues.

This clone appeared a single time. The chain is built from TRBV7-2 and TRBJ1-1, with a weak D call TRBD1 (6 bases). The CDR3 sequence is 15 residues long. In germline, CDR1 is SGHTA, CDR2 FQGNSA. V lost 5 bases to trimming and J lost 4 bases, with 17 bases between them. CDR3 DNA sequence: TGTGCCAGCAGCATCTCCGGGACAATTGCCACTGAAGCTTTCTTT. It yields the protein CASSISGTIATEAFF.